Shown below are 9 T cell receptor beta chains from a single sample sequenced in a study of cytomegalovirus exposure and HLA in healthy donors. Amplification used 60 Vbeta primers and 13 Jbeta primers. The data were produced by immunoSEQ multiplex PCR, yet TCRdb's version contains in-frame clones alone and is incomplete. The table lists over 150,000 clones, 80% of them singletons. The sequencing sample was made of PBMCs. The receptors shown here come from a woman between 50 and 59 years old in good health and CMV-seropositive.

This sequence joins TRBV5-1 and TRBJ2-7, with 7 bases identical to TRBD1. This CDR3 spans 13 amino acids. The germline V gene encodes CDR1 SGHRS and CDR2 YFSETQ. After removal of 4 bases from V and 3 bases from J, the junction contained 4 bases not matched to a gene. The CDR3 here is CASSIDRDYEQYF. In nucleotides, the CDR3 is TGCGCCAGCAGCATAGACAGGGACTACGAGCAGTACTTC. Together with reference TRBV5-1 and TRBJ2-7, the CDR3 gives the full variable domain: KAGVTQTPRYLIKTRGQQVTLSCSPISGHRSVSWYQQTPGQGLQFLFEYFSETQRNKGNFPGRFSGRQFSNSRSEMNVSTLELGDSALYLCASSIDRDYEQYFGPGTRLTVT.

The chain uses TRBV18 and TRBJ2-7; the D gene is possibly TRBD2 (6 bases). Trimming took 5 bases from V and 2 from J, leaving 22 bases between them. Germline V gene data show CDR1 as KGHSH and CDR2 as LQKENI. The CDR3 is made up of 17 amino acids. In DNA form, the CDR3 reads TGTGCCAGCTCAGCCTACCCCCCAGTGGCGGGACCCTACGAGCAGTACTTC. Its protein is CASSAYPPVAGPYEQYF.

V is TRBV5-4 and J is TRBJ2-3, with D perhaps matching TRBD2 (6 bases). The CDR3 length is 15 residues. CDR1 and CDR2 (germline): SGHNT, YYREEE (reference sequence). V was cut by 3 bases and J by 4 bases, with 15 bases left in between. The DNA of the CDR3 is TGTGCCAGCAGCTGGGGACTCCTTGGTCCAGATACGCAGTATTTT. It translates to CASSWGLLGPDTQYF.

This chain joins TRBV28 and TRBJ1-1; no definite D call. The CDR3 extends over 12 amino acids. The V end was cut by 3 bases, the J end by 4 bases, with 6 bases between. The V gene's germline CDR1 is MDHEN and CDR2 SYDVKM. Here the CDR3 DNA reads TGTGCCAGCAGTTTCCTAATCACTGAAGCTTTCTTT. Amino acid sequence: CASSFLITEAFF.

The chain uses TRBV10-3 and TRBJ2-1, with TRBD1 matching over 8 bases. The CDR3 runs to 17 residues. The J segment lost 6 bases and the V segment lost 0 bases, leaving 10 bases of the junction unmatched. Germline loops: CDR1 ENHRY, CDR2 SYGVKD. This chain's CDR3 is CAISESILGQGVNEQFF. The CDR3 DNA is TGTGCCATCAGTGAGTCGATTTTAGGACAGGGCGTCAATGAGCAGTTCTTC.

The table lists this clone with a count of one. The rearrangement joins TRBV5-4 to TRBJ2-7; the D gene is possibly TRBD1 (6 bases). The CDR3 length is 15 residues. V lost 4 bases and J lost 3, with 17 bases in between. Germline loops: CDR1 SGHNT, CDR2 YYREEE (reference sequence). This chain's CDR3 is CASSKRNREFYEQYF. CDR3 DNA: TGTGCCAGCAGCAAACGTAACAGGGAATTCTACGAGCAGTACTTC.

About this clone: One junction end does not reproduce the germline sequence, and a read error may be involved. V gene TRBV7-9 combines with J gene TRBJ1-2; D remains ambiguous. CDR1 is SEHNR and CDR2 is FQNEAQ in the germline V gene (reference sequence). CDR3 length: 15 residues. CDR3 bases: TGTTCCAGCAGCGATTATAACCTCCCCCAGTATGGCTACACCTTC. Amino acids: CSSSDYNLPQYGYTF.

This chain links TRBV6-6 with TRBJ1-1; 8 nucleotides agree with TRBD1. Germline V lookup: CDR1 MNHNY, CDR2 SVGAGI (reference sequence). The V gene end was trimmed by 4 bases and the J gene end by 1 base; junction bases not matched to a gene: 2. The CDR3 is 14 amino acids. CDR3 nucleotide sequence: TGTGCCAGCAGTTGGACAGGGAGGAACACTGAAGCTTTCTTT. Translation gives CASSWTGRNTEAFF.

The V gene is TRBV5-4, the J gene TRBJ1-1, with 9 bases that match TRBD1. This CDR3 spans 15 amino acids. Germline trimming cut 4 bases from V and 3 bases from J; bases unmatched to any gene: 7. Germline assignment: CDR1 SGHNT and CDR2 YYREEE (reference sequence). In nucleotides, the CDR3 is TGTGCCAGCAGCCCAGGACAGGGGAGGGACACTGAAGCTTTCTTT. This encodes CASSPGQGRDTEAFF.